This T cell receptor (beta chain) emerged from a study of human T cells and chemical hapten exposure. On the study more broadly: Variation in per-sample TCR yields came mainly from small pooled library volume differences.

From the RACE reads, TCRdb called clonotypes with MiXCR, one entry per CDR3 protein. The data show 40,000 to 50,000 distinct CDR3 sequences, 4% seen once. Time point noted: patch test 1, 2 weeks after DPC sensitization. The treatment denotes: therapeutic diphenylcyclopropenone sensitization with weekly scalp DPC. From whole blood left unfractionated, total RNA was extracted. Phlebotomy was performed prior to application of every patch test. CDR3 length: 16 residues. Germline V gives CDR1 SGHRS, CDR2 YFSETQ. With 4 bases removed from V and 0 bases from J, the gap between germline ends came to 16 bases. A remark on this clonotype: A much more abundant neighbour one base away suggests this may be a read error.

The rearrangement links TRBV5-1 to TRBJ1-1, with TRBD1 as a possible D gene (6 bases). The sequencing used whole blood, collected in connection with sensitization to the hapten diphenylcyclopropenone (DPC). This sequence was found in a man over 45 with alopecia areata. Some clones in this sample may be carry-over from other donors' samples. CDR3 sequence (DNA): TGCGCCAGCAGCATCCAGGGGATAAGGATGAACACTGAAGCTTTCTTT. Translating it yields CASSIQGIRMNTEAFF.